These 30 T cell receptor beta chains came from one sample sequenced in a study of cytomegalovirus exposure and HLA in healthy donors. PCR used 60 Vbeta primers and 13 Jbeta primers. The data were produced by immunoSEQ multiplex PCR, yet TCRdb's version contains in-frame clones alone and is incomplete. The repertoire holds roughly 140,000 clones, with around four fifths as singletons. Sequenced: PBMCs. These receptors all stem from a man aged 25-45 years in good health and CMV-seronegative.

The chain joins TRBV7-2 to TRBJ2-7, with D possibly being TRBD1 (7 bases). Between the trimmed V and J ends, which lost 6 bases and 4 bases, there was a span of 16 bases. The length of the CDR3 is 14 residues. Germline lookup yields CDR1 SGHTA and CDR2 FQGNSA. DNA for the CDR3: TGTGCCAGCAGTCAAACCCAGGGGGGTTACGAGCAGTACTTC. Translating it yields CASSQTQGGYEQYF.

The DNA for the CDR3 is TGTGCCAGCAGCCAAGATCGTGGGGCCTATGGCTACACCTTC. It yields the protein CASSQDRGAYGYTF. This rearrangement joins TRBV4-2 to TRBJ1-2; tentatively, D is TRBD1 (5 bases). Germline V gene data show CDR1 as LGHNA and CDR2 as YNFKEQ. This CDR3 contains 14 residues. V lost 0 bases and J lost 4, with 9 bases in between.

V and J are TRBV6-1 and TRBJ1-2; 8 bases agree with TRBD1. The CDR3 covers 14 residues. Germline values: CDR1 MNHNS, CDR2 SASEGT. The V segment lost 3 bases and the J segment 7 bases; nucleotides outside the gene matches: 7. The CDR3 spells CASSDSGGGFGYTF. The CDR3 DNA reads as TGTGCCAGCAGTGACTCAGGGGGCGGGTTTGGCTACACCTTC.

The CDR3 sequence: CASSYAAGGRDTQYF. DNA for the CDR3: TGTGCCAGCAGTTACGCAGCGGGGGGGCGGGATACGCAGTATTTT. The chain recombines TRBV6-6 with TRBJ2-3; 10 bases line up with TRBD2. The germline V gene has CDR1 MNHNY and CDR2 SVGAGI (reference sequence). The CDR3 has 15 residues. With V trimmed by 2 bases and J by 6 bases, 5 bases remained unmatched.

This clone was detected only a few times. The chain carries TRBV5-1 and TRBJ2-5; 11 bases agree with TRBD1. Germline lookup yields CDR1 SGHRS and CDR2 YFSETQ. The CDR3 consists of 14 residues. V lost 6 bases, J lost 3 bases, and 4 bases stayed unmatched. The CDR3 region is CASIRGQGEETQYF. DNA of the CDR3: TGCGCCAGCATTCGGGGACAGGGGGAAGAGACCCAGTACTTC.

V and J are TRBV7-7 and TRBJ2-3; 12 nucleotides line up with TRBD2. From germline, CDR1 is SSHAT and CDR2 FNYEAQ (reference sequence). This CDR3 has 15 amino acids. The V and J ends lost 5 bases and 4 bases, in that order; junction bases with no gene match: 4. The CDR3: CASSPSGRESDTQYF. The CDR3 DNA sequence: TGTGCCAGCAGCCCTAGCGGGAGGGAGTCAGATACGCAGTATTTT.

The chain is built from TRBV6-5 and TRBJ2-2, with unresolved D. The germline gives CDR1 MNHEY, CDR2 SVGAGI. The CDR3 extends over 15 amino acids. The V end was cut by 4 bases, the J end by 5 bases, with 14 bases between. The CDR3 here is CASSSRSGRTGELFF. CDR3 DNA: TGTGCCAGCAGTTCTCGGTCCGGTAGAACCGGGGAGCTGTTTTTT.

This sequence joins TRBV28 and TRBJ2-5; tentatively, D is TRBD2 (6 bases). There are 13 residues in the CDR3. CDR1 is MDHEN and CDR2 is SYDVKM in the germline V gene. With 6 bases removed from V and 1 base from J, the gap between germline ends came to 9 bases. The CDR3 reads CASSRRVQETQYF. The CDR3 DNA follows: TGTGCCAGCAGCCGGAGGGTCCAAGAGACCCAGTACTTC.

The chain couples TRBV7-8 to TRBJ1-5; TRBD1 matches at 7 bases. This CDR3 region has 15 residues. Germline CDR1 SGHVS, CDR2 FQNEAQ. After removal of 6 bases from V and 3 bases from J, the junction contained 8 bases not matched to a gene. The CDR3 DNA sequence: TGTGCCAGCAGTCTAGGCGGACAGGTCAATCAGCCCCAGCATTTT. The encoded protein is CASSLGGQVNQPQHF.

This chain joins TRBV7-2 and TRBJ1-5, with D possibly being TRBD1 (6 bases). Germline CDR1 is SGHTA and CDR2 is FQGNSA. Trimming cost V 4 bases and J 5 bases, with 15 bases left between them. CDR3 length equals 15 residues. The CDR3 region is CASSSSRQDDQPQHF. The DNA for the CDR3 is TGTGCCAGCAGCTCTTCTCGACAGGACGATCAGCCCCAGCATTTT.

This chain joins TRBV7-9 and TRBJ2-2; the match to TRBD2 covers 8 bases. This CDR3 has 18 amino acids. Germline lookup yields CDR1 SEHNR and CDR2 FQNEAQ (reference sequence). V dropped 5 bases and J dropped 4; count of bases not matched to a gene: 15. CDR3 residues: CASSIISEREPGTGELFF. The CDR3 DNA reads TGTGCCAGCAGCATCATCTCCGAGCGGGAGCCGGGCACCGGGGAGCTGTTTTTT.

This sequence joins TRBV11-2 and TRBJ1-2, with 7 bases lining up with TRBD1. This CDR3 comprises 17 residues. Germline V CDR1 and CDR2: SGHAT, FQNNGV. V shed 0 bases and J 4 bases; nucleotides not matched to a gene: 11. The CDR3 nucleotides read TGTGCCAGCAGCTTAGATCTAGGACAGGCCGGGGGCTATGGCTACACCTTC. Its translation: CASSLDLGQAGGYGYTF.

V is TRBV6-1 and J is TRBJ2-1, with D possibly TRBD2 on 5 matching bases. This CDR3 contains 15 residues. Trimming removed 7 bases from V and 3 bases from J, with 16 bases in between. CDR1 and CDR2 from the germline V gene are MNHNS and SASEGT. DNA for the CDR3: TGTGCCAGCACCAGCAACGGGGTTTTCTACAATGAGCAGTTCTTC. Amino acid sequence: CASTSNGVFYNEQFF.

The rearrangement joins TRBV2 to TRBJ1-1, with 9 nucleotides matching TRBD1. The CDR3 is made up of 17 amino acids. The germline CDR1 and CDR2 sequences are SNHLY and FYNNEI. V trimming: 7 bases; J trimming: 5 bases; junction bases outside the gene matches: 17. CDR3 in DNA: TGTGCCAGCAAATCTATCCCGGGGACAGGGAGGGGAACTGAAGCTTTCTTT. Its translation: CASKSIPGTGRGTEAFF.

V gene TRBV6-1 combines with J gene TRBJ2-7; unclear D gene. The V and J ends lost 4 bases and 0 bases respectively, with 7 bases between them. CDR1 MNHNS and CDR2 SASEGT come from the germline V gene. The CDR3 length is 13 residues. The CDR3 DNA reads as TGTGCCAGCAGTGTGGCAGACTCCTACGAGCAGTACTTC. It codes for CASSVADSYEQYF.

This chain joins TRBV11-2 and TRBJ2-1, with TRBD1 matching 10 bases. Germline V lookup: CDR1 SGHAT, CDR2 FQNNGV. V lost 5 bases to trimming and J lost 5 bases; unmatched junction nucleotides: 6. The CDR3 is 15 residues long. CDR3 loop: CASSPGQGGDNEQFF. In nucleotides, the CDR3 is TGTGCCAGCAGCCCCGGACAGGGGGGCGACAATGAGCAGTTCTTC.

The chain is built from TRBV6-1 and TRBJ1-1; possibly TRBD1 for D (5 bases). CDR1 and CDR2 (germline): MNHNS, SASEGT. Trimming shortened V by 5 bases and J by 1 base, and 14 bases separated the two germline ends. The CDR3 consists of 15 residues. The DNA of the CDR3 is TGTGCCAGCAGTCCCCGTGGGGGGACGAACACTGAAGCTTTCTTT. Translated, it gives CASSPRGGTNTEAFF.

The rearrangement links TRBV28 to TRBJ1-5; maybe TRBD1 (5 bases). The CDR3 runs 16 residues. V lost 5 bases and J 4 bases, leaving 18 bases between the germline ends. Germline CDR1 and CDR2: MDHEN and SYDVKM. The CDR3 reads CASSPVGASLNQPQHF. The CDR3 DNA follows: TGTGCCAGCAGTCCCGTAGGGGCCAGTTTAAATCAGCCCCAGCATTTT.

This chain joins TRBV7-9 and TRBJ1-2; tentatively, D is TRBD1 (5 bases). The CDR3 is made up of 15 amino acids. Trimming took off 1 base at V and 2 bases at J, with 11 bases between the two ends. Germline V CDR1 and CDR2: SEHNR, FQNEAQ (reference sequence). This chain's CDR3 is CASSLVRDLNYGYTF. CDR3 in DNA: TGTGCCAGCAGCTTAGTTCGGGACTTAAACTATGGCTACACCTTC.

The chain carries TRBV7-6 and TRBJ1-3; D unresolved. The CDR3 has 14 amino acids. Per germline, CDR1 SGHVS and CDR2 FNYEAQ. The V end lost 4 bases, the J end lost 0 bases, and 7 bases lay between the germline ends. The CDR3 sequence: CASSSSSSGNTIYF. The CDR3 DNA follows: TGTGCCAGCAGCTCAAGCTCCTCTGGAAACACCATATATTTT.

The chain joins TRBV6-5 to TRBJ2-5, with no clear D. V was shortened by 2 bases and J by 2 bases, with 6 bases between the two germline ends. CDR3 size: 13 residues. In germline, CDR1 is MNHEY, CDR2 SVGAGI. The CDR3 loop reads CASSYGRQETQYF. The CDR3, as DNA: TGTGCCAGCAGTTACGGTCGGCAAGAGACCCAGTACTTC.

The chain's CDR3 is CASSKPGQGTQPQHF. In DNA form, the CDR3 reads TGTGCCAGTAGTAAGCCCGGACAGGGGACTCAGCCCCAGCATTTT. The V call is TRBV19, the J call TRBJ1-5; 9 bases match TRBD1. Germline-derived CDR1 and CDR2 are LNHDA and SQIVND (reference sequence). V lost 4 bases to trimming and J lost 6 bases; unmatched junction nucleotides: 7. The CDR3 runs 15 residues.

V usage is TRBV6-5 and J usage is TRBJ1-5; a possible D gene is TRBD1 (6 bases). CDR3 length: 15 amino acids. V lost 6 bases and J lost 1, with 13 bases in between. The germline gives CDR1 MNHEY, CDR2 SVGAGI. The DNA of the CDR3 is TGTGCCAGCAGGCACGACAGGAAAAGCAATCAGCCCCAGCATTTT. Translation: CASRHDRKSNQPQHF.

The chain has TRBV5-1 and TRBJ1-5; 7 bases align to TRBD1. Trimming removed 0 bases from V and 5 bases from J; junction bases left unmatched: 2. The germline gives CDR1 SGHRS, CDR2 YFSETQ. The CDR3 extends over 14 amino acids. CDR3 coding DNA: TGCGCCAGCAGCTTGGAAACAGGGGATCAGCCCCAGCATTTT. It is translated as CASSLETGDQPQHF. Together with reference TRBV5-1 and TRBJ1-5, the CDR3 gives the full variable domain: KAGVTQTPRYLIKTRGQQVTLSCSPISGHRSVSWYQQTPGQGLQFLFEYFSETQRNKGNFPGRFSGRQFSNSRSEMNVSTLELGDSALYLCASSLETGDQPQHFGDGTRLSIL.

This rearrangement joins TRBV5-6 to TRBJ2-5, with 7 nucleotides matching TRBD1. The V and J ends lost 1 base and 0 bases, in that order; junction bases with no gene match: 3. This CDR3 has 15 amino acids. Per the germline V gene, CDR1 is SGHDT and CDR2 is YYEEEE. The CDR3 coding sequence is TGTGCCAGCAGCTTGAGGGGGCCTAACCAAGAGACCCAGTACTTC. Translated: CASSLRGPNQETQYF.

The J gene is TRBJ1-2, the V gene TRBV25-1; no firm D call. Looked up from germline, CDR1 is MGHDK and CDR2 is SYGVNS. V gave up 8 bases and J gave up 6 bases, with 19 bases separating them. This CDR3 has 14 residues. CDR3 residues: CASCKAGNSNGYTF. In nucleotides, the CDR3 is TGTGCCAGCTGTAAGGCGGGCAACTCAAATGGCTACACCTTC.

The count of this clone is one. The chain links TRBV9 to TRBJ1-3; 11 nucleotides line up with TRBD1. The CDR3 is made up of 17 amino acids. Germline loops: CDR1 SGDLS, CDR2 YYNGEE. Losses at the gene ends were 2 bases for V and 0 bases for J; bases not matched to a gene: 4. The DNA for the CDR3 is TGTGCCAGCAGCGTGTCCGGGACAGGGGGCTCTGGAAACACCATATATTTT. The encoded protein is CASSVSGTGGSGNTIYF.

The rearrangement links TRBV15 to TRBJ2-1, with D maybe TRBD2 (5 bases). The CDR3 contains 17 residues. Trimming shortened V by 3 bases and J by 8 bases, and 23 bases separated the two germline ends. Germline lookup yields CDR1 LNHNV and CDR2 YYDKDF (reference sequence). The CDR3 bases are TGTGCCACCAGCAGCGGCGGGCCGGGCCTCGTCCCCTATGAGCAGTTCTTC. It encodes CATSSGGPGLVPYEQFF.

In this sample, this clone turned up a few times. The chain carries TRBV14 and TRBJ1-1; TRBD1 aligns across 7 bases. Germline assignment: CDR1 SGHDN and CDR2 FVKESK. Losses at the gene ends were 4 bases for V and 4 bases for J; bases not matched to a gene: 3. The CDR3 loop spans 13 amino acids. The DNA for the CDR3 is TGTGCCAGCAGCCTGACAGGGTTCACTGAAGCTTTCTTT. Its translation: CASSLTGFTEAFF. Looking up the rest from reference TRBV14 and TRBJ1-1 gives the full variable domain: EAGVTQFPSHSVIEKGQTVTLRCDPISGHDNLYWYRRVMGKEIKFLLHFVKESKQDESGMPNNRFLAERTGGTYSTLKVQPAELEDSGVYFCASSLTGFTEAFFGQGTRLTVV.

J is TRBJ1-3 and V is TRBV29-1; possible D gene TRBD1, 5 bases. Germline loops: CDR1 SQVTM, CDR2 ANQGSEA. CDR3 length: 14 residues. The V end was cut by 0 bases, the J end by 4 bases, with 10 bases between. The DNA for the CDR3 is TGCAGCGTTGAAGAGGGGGGATGGGGAAACACCATATATTTT. It encodes CSVEEGGWGNTIYF.